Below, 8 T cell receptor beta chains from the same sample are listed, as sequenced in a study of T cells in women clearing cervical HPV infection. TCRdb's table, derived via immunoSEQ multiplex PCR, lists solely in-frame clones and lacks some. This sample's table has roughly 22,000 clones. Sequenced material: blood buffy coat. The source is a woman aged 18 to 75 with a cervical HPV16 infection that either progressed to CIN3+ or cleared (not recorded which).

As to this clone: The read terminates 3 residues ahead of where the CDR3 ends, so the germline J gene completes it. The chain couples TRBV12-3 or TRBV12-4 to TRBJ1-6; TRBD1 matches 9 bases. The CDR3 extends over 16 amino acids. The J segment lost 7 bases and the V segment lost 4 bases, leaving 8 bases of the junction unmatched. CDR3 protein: CASSSTGTGSNSPLHF. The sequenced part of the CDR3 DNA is TGTGCCAGCAGTTCAACCGGGACAGGGTCGAATTCACCC.

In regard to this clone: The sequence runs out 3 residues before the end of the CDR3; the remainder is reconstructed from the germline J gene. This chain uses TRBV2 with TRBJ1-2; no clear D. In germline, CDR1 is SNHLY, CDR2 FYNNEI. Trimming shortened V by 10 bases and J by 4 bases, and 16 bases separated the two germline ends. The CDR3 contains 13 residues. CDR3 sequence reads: CATLLALGYGYTF. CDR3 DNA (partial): TGTGCCACCTTGTTAGCCCTAGGCTATGGC.

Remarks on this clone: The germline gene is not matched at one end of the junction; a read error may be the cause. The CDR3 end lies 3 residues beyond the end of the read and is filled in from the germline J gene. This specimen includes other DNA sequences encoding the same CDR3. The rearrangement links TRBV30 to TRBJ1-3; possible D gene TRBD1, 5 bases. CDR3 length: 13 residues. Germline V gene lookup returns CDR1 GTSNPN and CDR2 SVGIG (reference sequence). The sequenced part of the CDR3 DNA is TGTGCCTGGAGTGCTCCCGACAGAGACACA. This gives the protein CAWSAPDRDT. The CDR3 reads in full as CAWSAPDRDTIYF. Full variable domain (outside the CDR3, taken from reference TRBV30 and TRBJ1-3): SQTIHQWPATLVQPVGSPLSLECTVEGTSNPNLYWYRQAAGRGLQLLFYSVGIGQISSEVPQNLSASRPQDRQFILSSKKLLLSDSGFYLCAWSAPDRDTIYFGEGSWLTVV.

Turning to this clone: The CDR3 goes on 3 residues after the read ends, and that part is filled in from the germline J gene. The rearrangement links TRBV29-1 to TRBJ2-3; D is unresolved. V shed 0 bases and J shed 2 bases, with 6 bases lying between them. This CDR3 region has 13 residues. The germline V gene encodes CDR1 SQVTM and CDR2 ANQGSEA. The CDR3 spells CSVEDKNTDTQYF. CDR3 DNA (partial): TGCAGCGTTGAAGACAAAAACACAGATACG.

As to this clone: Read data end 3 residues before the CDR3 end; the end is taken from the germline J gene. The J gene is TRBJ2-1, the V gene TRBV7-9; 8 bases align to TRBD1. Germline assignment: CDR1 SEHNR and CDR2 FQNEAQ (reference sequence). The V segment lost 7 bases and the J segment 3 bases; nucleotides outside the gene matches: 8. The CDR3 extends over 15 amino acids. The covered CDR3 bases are TGTGCCAGCACTACTTTCGGGACAGGCTACAATGAG. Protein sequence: CASTTFGTGYNE. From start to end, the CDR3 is CASTTFGTGYNEQFF.

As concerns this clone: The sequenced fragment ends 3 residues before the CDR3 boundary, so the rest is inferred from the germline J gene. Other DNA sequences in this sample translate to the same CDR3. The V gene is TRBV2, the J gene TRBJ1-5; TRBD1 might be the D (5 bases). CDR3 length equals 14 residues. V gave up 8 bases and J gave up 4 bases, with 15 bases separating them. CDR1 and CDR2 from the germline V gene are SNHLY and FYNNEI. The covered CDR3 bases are TGTGCCAGCCACTTGGGACTATTAAATCAGCCC. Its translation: CASHLGLLNQP. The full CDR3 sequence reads CASHLGLLNQPQHF.

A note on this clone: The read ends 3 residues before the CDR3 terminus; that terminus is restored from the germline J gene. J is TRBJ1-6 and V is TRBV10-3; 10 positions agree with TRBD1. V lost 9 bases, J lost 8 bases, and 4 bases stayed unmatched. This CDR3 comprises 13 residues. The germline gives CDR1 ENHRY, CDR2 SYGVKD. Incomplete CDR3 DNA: TGTGCCATGAAAGGACAGGGGGATTCACCC. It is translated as CAMKGQGDSP. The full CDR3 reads CAMKGQGDSPLHF.

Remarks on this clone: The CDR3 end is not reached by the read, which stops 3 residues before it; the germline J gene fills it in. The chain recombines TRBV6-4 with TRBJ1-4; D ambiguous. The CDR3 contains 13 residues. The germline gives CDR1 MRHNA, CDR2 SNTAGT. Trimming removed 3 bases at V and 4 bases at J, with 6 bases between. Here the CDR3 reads CASSEQSNEKLFF. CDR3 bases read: TGTGCCAGCAGTGAACAGAGTAATGAAAAA.